The clone carrying this TCR beta chain has a handful of counts. Its antigen is unknown. PCR was performed a second time for about 7 to 11 cycles using a sample-barcoded 5' primer and a J-beta primer mix. Through a template-switch adaptor with 12 random nucleotides, each cDNA molecule received a tag. In TCRdb, the 5' RACE reads were re-called with MiXCR into one record per CDR3 protein. The repertoire holds 780,000 or so distinct CDR3 sequences, with roughly 56% as singletons. The record originates from a study of blood T cells in healthy people across ages. The CDR3 is 14 residues long. Trimming stripped 3 bases from V and 11 bases from J, with 16 bases between. Study-level results: Both higher diversity and more naive CD4+ cells marked long-lived donors when set against aged donors. Roughly linear age-related decline in beta diversity appeared, significant by age about 37.

The people who gave samples were healthy Caucasians from Russia, aged about 6 to 100. The chain links TRBV12-3 or TRBV12-4 to TRBJ1-4, with unresolved D. The sequence came from a man aged 35 to 55 in good health. Material: blood. CDR3 nucleotide sequence: TGTGCCAGCAGTTTTTCCCAGGCGAATGGGAAACTGTTTTTT. This gives the protein CASSFSQANGKLFF.